This T cell receptor beta chain was observed in a study of radiation and T cells in renal cell carcinoma. Sequenced by immunoSEQ multiplex PCR; TCRdb stores in-frame clones only, minus some. The sample shows roughly 130,000 clones, more than 75% of them seen only once. Time point given: blood 2 weeks post-SBRT. Treatment given: 15 Gy SBRT to primary tumor, nephrectomy 4 weeks later. The CDR3 is made up of 16 amino acids. With 3 bases clipped from V and 5 bases from J, the junction kept 8 bases outside the gene matches. Germline V gives CDR1 LNHDA, CDR2 SQIVND (reference sequence). The chain links TRBV19 to TRBJ2-3, with TRBD2 matching 10 bases. The receptor comes from an older woman with renal cell carcinoma. This sample comprised blood, obtained from a patient whose treatment included radiotherapy and nephrectomy. Here the CDR3 reads CASSIVPSGGRDTQYF. CDR3 DNA sequence: TGTGCCAGTAGTATTGTACCTAGCGGGGGCCGAGATACGCAGTATTTT.